This T cell receptor beta chain is drawn from a study of blood T cell repertoires in COVID-19. CDR1 is LNHDA, CDR2 SQIVND, per germline (reference sequence). With 1 base removed from V and 8 bases from J, the gap between germline ends came to 12 bases. CDR3 length: 15 amino acids. The method was immunoSEQ multiplex PCR; TCRdb's version includes in-frame clones alone and lacks a portion of them. Of approximately 110,000 clones listed, around 91% are singletons. The J gene is TRBJ1-6, the V gene TRBV19, with D tentatively TRBD1 (5 bases). The sequenced material came from peripheral blood. The receptor's source is a woman older than 75 with acute or convalescent COVID-19. In DNA, the CDR3 is TGTGCCAGTAGTATAGGTCTCTTGACAGATTCACCCCTCCACTTT. It is translated as CASSIGLLTDSPLHF.